The next 14 T cell receptor beta chains were all read from a single sample in a study of human T cells and chemical hapten exposure. Each CDR3 protein is one row after TCRdb ran MiXCR on the RACE reads. The table records about 180,000 distinct CDR3 sequences, more than 25% of them present only once. The sample's time point: pre-sensitization, week 0. Treatment described: therapeutic diphenylcyclopropenone sensitization with weekly scalp DPC. The sequencing used whole blood, collected in connection with sensitization to the hapten diphenylcyclopropenone (DPC). These receptors were taken from a woman in her 30s with alopecia areata. Some clones in this sample may be carry-over from other donors' samples.

This clonotype was picked up a small number of times. The chain uses TRBV9 and TRBJ2-2; 10 nucleotides align to TRBD2. The germline gives CDR1 SGDLS, CDR2 YYNGEE. V shed 0 bases, J shed 4 bases, and the junction held 0 bases outside the gene matches. The CDR3 is 15 amino acids. The CDR3: CASSVGLAGTGELFF. CDR3 DNA sequence: TGTGCCAGCAGCGTAGGACTAGCGGGCACCGGGGAGCTGTTTTTT.

This clonotype has just a few counts. This rearrangement joins TRBV12-3 or TRBV12-4 to TRBJ1-4, with 8 bases identical to TRBD1. The CDR3 has 14 residues. With V trimmed by 6 bases and J by 5 bases, 5 bases remained unmatched. The DNA of the CDR3 is TGTGCCAGCAGCAGCCGACAGGGGAATGAAAAACTGTTTTTT. Its protein product is CASSSRQGNEKLFF.

The chain has TRBV5-1 and TRBJ2-1; D possibly corresponds to TRBD2 (5 bases). The CDR3 totals 11 residues. Germline loops: CDR1 SGHRS, CDR2 YFSETQ. Trimming removed 4 bases at V and 14 bases at J, with 13 bases between. CDR3 coding DNA: TGCGCCAGCAGCGCGGGCCCCGGCAAGTTCTTC. Protein product: CASSAGPGKFF.

The V call is TRBV10-2, the J call TRBJ2-1; 8 nucleotides match TRBD2. The CDR3 totals 15 residues. The germline CDR1 and CDR2 sequences are WSHSY and SAAADI. V dropped 2 bases and J dropped 8; count of bases not matched to a gene: 8. The CDR3 sequence: CASSEAGLAADEQFF. The DNA of the CDR3 is TGCGCCAGCAGTGAGGCAGGACTAGCAGCTGATGAGCAGTTCTTC.

The chain uses TRBV6-4 and TRBJ2-1, with D possibly matching TRBD1 (5 bases). Germline CDR1 and CDR2: MRHNA and SNTAGT. Trimming cost V 0 bases and J 5 bases, with 5 bases left between them. CDR3 length: 13 amino acids. The DNA for the CDR3 is TGTGCCAGCAGTGACTCGGACAACAATGAGCAGTTCTTC. This translates into CASSDSDNNEQFF.

The chain links TRBV10-3 to TRBJ1-1; unclear D gene. There are 14 residues in the CDR3. With 10 bases removed from V and 5 bases from J, the gap between germline ends came to 20 bases. Per the germline V gene, CDR1 is ENHRY and CDR2 is SYGVKD. CDR3 in DNA: TGTGCCACAACTGGATTCGGGCCGGGGACTGAAGCTTTCTTT. Translated, it gives CATTGFGPGTEAFF.

There are many counts of this clonotype. J is TRBJ1-2 and V is TRBV29-1, with 7 bases that match TRBD1. The CDR3 sequence is 14 residues long. V lost 4 bases, J lost 5 bases, and 10 bases stayed unmatched. Germline lookup yields CDR1 SQVTM and CDR2 ANQGSEA. The CDR3 DNA reads as TGCAGCGTTGGGAATCAGGGGGAATTGTATGGCTACACCTTC. Protein: CSVGNQGELYGYTF.

This clonotype was detected many times. The chain links TRBV20-1 to TRBJ2-1; 7 bases align to TRBD2. This CDR3 is built from 14 residues. The V gene end was trimmed by 1 base and the J gene end by 10 bases; junction bases not matched to a gene: 10. Germline V gene lookup returns CDR1 DFQATT and CDR2 SNEGSKA (reference sequence). The CDR3 DNA sequence: TGCAGTGCTAGAGTGGGTCTAGCGGTCGAGGAGCAGTTCTTC. Translated: CSARVGLAVEEQFF.

The rearrangement links TRBV28 to TRBJ1-1; D might be TRBD1 (6 bases). Germline lookup yields CDR1 MDHEN and CDR2 SYDVKM. Trimming removed 3 bases from V and 7 bases from J, with 12 bases in between. The CDR3 length is 13 residues. CDR3 protein: CASSFTGKSEAFF. In nucleotides, the CDR3 is TGTGCCAGCAGTTTTACAGGGAAGAGTGAAGCTTTCTTT.

This chain links TRBV2 with TRBJ1-1; D is possibly TRBD1 (5 bases). Germline V lookup: CDR1 SNHLY, CDR2 FYNNEI. The V end lost 4 bases, the J end lost 3 bases, and 12 bases lay between the germline ends. The CDR3 has 14 residues. In nucleotides, the CDR3 is TGTGCCAGCAGTGTGGGCAGGGACTACACTGAAGCTTTCTTT. This encodes CASSVGRDYTEAFF.

This clonotype was seen a few times. The CDR3: CASSLWDKAYEQYF. CDR3 coding DNA: TGTGCCAGCTCACTATGGGACAAAGCCTACGAGCAGTACTTC. The genes are TRBV18 and TRBJ2-7, with D tentatively TRBD1 (6 bases). V was cut by 4 bases and J by 2 bases, with 12 bases left in between. This CDR3 region has 14 residues. Germline V lookup: CDR1 KGHSH, CDR2 LQKENI.

This sequence joins TRBV29-1 and TRBJ2-7; D gene ambiguous. The CDR3 totals 11 residues. CDR1 is SQVTM, CDR2 ANQGSEA, per germline. V was shortened by 6 bases and J by 1 base, with 7 bases between the two germline ends. CDR3 sequence reads: CSVAYSYEQYF. For the CDR3, the DNA is TGCAGCGTAGCGTATTCCTACGAGCAGTACTTC.

The V call is TRBV6-5, the J call TRBJ2-5, with TRBD1 matching 9 bases. The CDR3 contains 14 residues. J gave up 5 bases and V 5 bases, and 6 bases lay outside the gene matches. Germline V gene data show CDR1 as MNHEY and CDR2 as SVGAGI. CDR3 region: CASSGGTGRETQYF. For the CDR3, the DNA is TGTGCCAGCAGTGGAGGGACAGGGCGGGAGACCCAGTACTTC.

Comments on this clonotype: The likely explanation is a read error, given a far larger clone one base away. The chain links TRBV7-3 to TRBJ1-1; TRBD1 is a possible D gene (6 bases). This CDR3 spans 13 amino acids. Trimming left V 5 bases short and J 1 base short, with 8 bases between. CDR1 SGHTA and CDR2 FQGTGA come from the germline V gene. CDR3 DNA sequence: TGTGCCAGCAGCGTACAGGGGAACACTGAAGCTTTCTTT. Its protein is CASSVQGNTEAFF.